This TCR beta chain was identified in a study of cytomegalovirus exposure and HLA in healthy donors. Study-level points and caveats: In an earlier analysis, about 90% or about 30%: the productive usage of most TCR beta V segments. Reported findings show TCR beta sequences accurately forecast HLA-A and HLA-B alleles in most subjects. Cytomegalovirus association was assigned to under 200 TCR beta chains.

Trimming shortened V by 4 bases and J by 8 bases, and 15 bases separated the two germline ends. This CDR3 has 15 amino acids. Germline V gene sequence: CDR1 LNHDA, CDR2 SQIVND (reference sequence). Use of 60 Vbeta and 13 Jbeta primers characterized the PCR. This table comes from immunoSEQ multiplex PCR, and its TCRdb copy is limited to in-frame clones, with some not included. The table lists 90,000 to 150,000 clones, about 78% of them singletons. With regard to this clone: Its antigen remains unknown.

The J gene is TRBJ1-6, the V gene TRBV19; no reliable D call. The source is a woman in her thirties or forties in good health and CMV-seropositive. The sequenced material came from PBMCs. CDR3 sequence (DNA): TGTGCCAGTAGTAGAAGCGGTAACCCCGATTCACCCCTCCACTTT. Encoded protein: CASSRSGNPDSPLHF.